This T cell receptor (beta chain) was retrieved from a study of patients and donors after allogeneic stem cell transplantation. TCRdb independently ran MiXCR on the RT-PCR reads; one entry per CDR3 protein. This repertoire shows about 200,000 distinct CDR3 sequences, roughly 40% found once; its top ten account for 33%. The CDR3 has 12 amino acids. This clonotype was detected only a few times. Germline and junction disagree at one end, which may indicate a read error. This chain uses TRBV12-3 or TRBV12-4 with TRBJ2-1; D gene unclear. The sequence derives from a human donor who was either an allogeneic HSCT recipient or a stem cell or donor lymphocyte infusion donor (not recorded which). It is not recorded whose cells these are; they may come from a transplant donor. The sequenced material came from blood, either unsorted or a sorted T cell fraction (not recorded which). This CDR3 is CASSLGAAPWVF. The CDR3 bases are TGTGCCAGCAGTTTAGGGGCGGCCCCCTGGGTCTTC.